This T cell receptor beta chain was captured by sequencing in a study of graft-versus-host responses after intestinal transplantation. Across the study: The study gave all recipients anti-thymocyte globulin induction, then tacrolimus and steroids for approximately three years. Study-level results: GvH clones turned up in recipient marrow; some had shown up first in ileum or blood.

The count of this clone is one. Its antigen is as yet unknown. Method: immunoSEQ multiplex PCR; TCRdb's copy keeps in-frame clones and lacks some. The table has about 150,000 clones, around 90% seen once; the top ten hold roughly 0.19%. CDR3 length: 13 amino acids. CDR1 and CDR2 (germline): SGHTA, FQGNSA. Between the trimmed V and J ends, which lost 0 bases and 7 bases, there was a span of 10 bases. The rearrangement joins TRBV7-2 to TRBJ2-7; D may be TRBD1 (6 bases). The origin of this receptor is a human donor who received an intestinal transplant. Sequenced here: unstimulated CD4+ T cells sorted from spleen or lymph node cells, sampled before intestinal transplant. The CDR3 sequence is CASSLAGQREQYF. DNA of the CDR3: TGTGCCAGCAGCTTAGCTGGACAGAGGGAGCAGTACTTC.